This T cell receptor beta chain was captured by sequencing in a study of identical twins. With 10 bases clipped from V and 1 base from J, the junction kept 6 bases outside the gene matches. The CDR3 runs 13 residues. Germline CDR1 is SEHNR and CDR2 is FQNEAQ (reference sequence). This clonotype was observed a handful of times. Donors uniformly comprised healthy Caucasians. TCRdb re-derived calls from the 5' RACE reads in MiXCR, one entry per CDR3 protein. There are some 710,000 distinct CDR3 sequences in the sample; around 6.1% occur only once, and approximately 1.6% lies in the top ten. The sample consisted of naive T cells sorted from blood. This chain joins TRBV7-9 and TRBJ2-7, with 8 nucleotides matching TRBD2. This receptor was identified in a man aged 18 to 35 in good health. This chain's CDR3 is CATTKRESYEQYF. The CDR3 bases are TGTGCCACCACGAAGCGGGAGTCCTACGAGCAGTACTTC.